Following are 27 T cell receptor beta chains from one sample sequenced in a study of shared clonotypes between healthy human individuals (dated by TCRdb to 2018 to 2021). The library relied on the immunoSEQ multiplex PCR assay. The source is immuneACCESS, and TCRdb retained only in-frame sequences with V and J called. Part of the clones is not carried over; for the studies checked, unresolved V genes explain less than half of this, and the remainder is unexplained. The sample yields about half a million clones; approximately 79% were counted once. 10% to 15% of the sample belongs to the ten largest clones. Source material: PBMCs. These TCRs come from a woman aged 40 to 50 in good health. Some clones in this sample may be carry-over from other donors' samples.

The CDR3 spells CASSPSDRGAGEKLFF. The CDR3 coding sequence is TGTGCCAGCTCACCATCCGACAGGGGCGCCGGTGAAAAACTGTTTTTT. The J gene is TRBJ1-4, the V gene TRBV18; 8 nucleotides align to TRBD1. J was trimmed by 7 bases and V by 2 bases; bases with no gene match: 9. The germline CDR1 and CDR2 sequences are KGHSH and LQKENI. This CDR3 contains 16 residues. Based on the CDR3 plus reference TRBV18 and TRBJ1-4, the full variable domain is NAGVMQNPRHLVRRRGQEARLRCSPMKGHSHVYWYRQLPEEGLKFMVYLQKENIIDESGMPKERFSAEFPKEGPSILRIQQVVRGDSAAYFCASSPSDRGAGEKLFFGSGTQLSVL.

V gene TRBV5-8 combines with J gene TRBJ2-3, with TRBD1 matching 7 bases. CDR3 length: 15 amino acids. Germline loops: CDR1 SGHTS, CDR2 YDEGEE. V lost 4 bases and J lost 6; bases outside the gene matches: 11. CDR3 amino acids: CASSVDRVSGDTQYF. In nucleotides, the CDR3 is TGTGCCAGCAGCGTCGACAGGGTCTCAGGGGATACGCAGTATTTT.

The chain employs TRBV10-2 and TRBJ2-7; TRBD1 aligns across 8 bases. CDR3 size: 18 residues. Trimming took 7 bases from V and 6 from J; bases not matched to a gene: 23. CDR1 and CDR2 (germline): WSHSY, SAAADI. The CDR3 is CASTLRGQVFGSPAEQYF. Here the CDR3 DNA reads TGCGCCAGCACTCTAAGGGGACAGGTTTTTGGTTCTCCCGCCGAGCAGTACTTC.

V usage is TRBV19 and J usage is TRBJ2-1; 16 bases map to TRBD2. This CDR3 is 17 amino acids long. Germline CDR1 LNHDA, CDR2 SQIVND (reference sequence). V lost 8 bases to trimming and J lost 6 bases; unmatched junction nucleotides: 10. CDR3: CASCPGLAGGPVNEQFF. The CDR3, as DNA: TGTGCCAGTTGCCCGGGACTAGCGGGAGGGCCGGTCAATGAGCAGTTCTTC.

The rearrangement uses TRBV5-4 and TRBJ1-2; no reliable D call. The CDR3 has 13 amino acids. V was clipped by 7 bases and J by 0 bases, with 10 bases between them. The V gene's germline CDR1 is SGHNT and CDR2 YYREEE (reference sequence). This chain's CDR3 is CASSTGSNYGYTF. The CDR3 DNA sequence: TGTGCCAGCTCTACCGGGTCTAACTATGGCTACACCTTC.

Comment on this clone: A much larger clone is a single base away; this may be a read error. This chain joins TRBV28 and TRBJ2-6, with D uncertain. Germline V gene sequence: CDR1 MDHEN, CDR2 SYDVKM. CDR3 length: 15 amino acids. The chain's CDR3 is CAGSQVLSGANVLTF. The CDR3 region has the DNA TGTGCCGGCAGTCAGGTTTTGTCTGGGGCCAACGTCCTGACTTTC.

This clone was observed at least ten times. The V call is TRBV6-1, the J call TRBJ1-2; weak D call: TRBD1 (5 bases). Germline CDR1 reads MNHNS; CDR2 reads SASEGT. The CDR3 runs to 12 residues. Trimming took off 10 bases at V and 4 bases at J, with 13 bases between the two ends. CDR3 nucleotide sequence: TGTGCCACCGGCCCGAGGGGCTATGGCTACACCTTC. Translated, it gives CATGPRGYGYTF.

The table lists this clone with a count of one. The chain has TRBV4-2 and TRBJ2-1, with TRBD1 matching over 11 bases. Trimming cost V 0 bases and J 6 bases; bases outside gene matches: 4. The CDR3 runs 16 residues. CDR1 is LGHNA, CDR2 YNFKEQ, per germline. CDR3 protein: CASSQDWDRGFNEQFF. Written as DNA, the CDR3 is TGTGCCAGCAGCCAAGATTGGGACAGGGGGTTCAATGAGCAGTTCTTC.

The chain joins TRBV9 to TRBJ2-2, with no clear D. V was pared by 1 base and J by 4 bases, with 11 bases between. The germline V gene has CDR1 SGDLS and CDR2 YYNGEE. The CDR3 sequence is 15 residues long. This CDR3 reads CASSVTTSSTGELFF. For the CDR3, the DNA is TGTGCCAGCAGCGTAACGACTTCCTCCACCGGGGAGCTGTTTTTT.

This clone was observed once. The chain couples TRBV5-1 to TRBJ2-7, with D perhaps given as TRBD1 or TRBD2 (5 bases each). The ends were cut back, 2 bases at V and 6 bases at J, with 9 bases in the middle. Germline CDR1 is SGHRS and CDR2 is YFSETQ. This CDR3 is 12 amino acids long. The CDR3 DNA follows: TGCGCCAGCAGCTTCCAGGGAGCCGAGCAGTACTTC. It translates to CASSFQGAEQYF.

This clone was observed a handful of times. The V call is TRBV7-2, the J call TRBJ2-1; 11 bases map to TRBD2. Germline CDR1 reads SGHTA; CDR2 reads FQGNSA. The CDR3 extends over 15 amino acids. V shed 5 bases and J 9 bases; nucleotides not matched to a gene: 9. This chain's CDR3 is CASSNVAGGFGEQFF. CDR3 nucleotides: TGTGCCAGCAGCAACGTAGCGGGAGGGTTTGGTGAGCAGTTCTTC.

V gene TRBV18 combines with J gene TRBJ1-1, with 11 bases lining up with TRBD1. The trim removed 4 bases at V and 1 base at J, leaving 8 bases unmatched. The CDR3 spans 17 residues. Looked up from germline, CDR1 is KGHSH and CDR2 is LQKENI. This chain's CDR3 is CASSQGQGVKRNTEAFF. CDR3 DNA sequence: TGTGCCAGCTCACAGGGACAGGGGGTAAAGAGGAACACTGAAGCTTTCTTT.

This chain connects TRBV18 to TRBJ2-1; D gene unclear. The CDR3 contains 13 residues. The V end was cut by 2 bases, the J end by 5 bases, with 7 bases between. Germline V gene data show CDR1 as KGHSH and CDR2 as LQKENI. The CDR3, as DNA: TGTGCCAGCTCACCAGGGCTGAACAATGAGCAGTTCTTC. Translation gives CASSPGLNNEQFF.

This chain uses TRBV5-1 with TRBJ2-7; D unresolved. Between the trimmed V and J ends, which lost 4 bases and 2 bases, there was a span of 10 bases. There are 13 residues in the CDR3. Germline CDR1 is SGHRS and CDR2 is YFSETQ. In nucleotides, the CDR3 is TGCGCCAGCAGCCGGAGCGACGCCTACGAGCAGTACTTC. Translating gives CASSRSDAYEQYF.

V gene TRBV7-3 combines with J gene TRBJ2-1; D is possibly TRBD2 (6 bases). Trimming pared 5 bases from V and 8 bases from J, leaving 19 bases between. Germline values: CDR1 SGHTA, CDR2 FQGTGA. This CDR3 comprises 15 residues. As DNA, the CDR3 is TGTGCCAGCAGCCCAATGGCGGGAATTGGGTATGAGCAGTTCTTC. It specifies CASSPMAGIGYEQFF.

This chain connects TRBV10-3 to TRBJ2-3, with TRBD1 identical over 9 bases. V dropped 5 bases and J dropped 4; count of bases not matched to a gene: 4. Germline V gene sequence: CDR1 ENHRY, CDR2 SYGVKD. This CDR3 is built from 14 residues. CDR3 in amino acids: CAISLGQGPDTQYF. CDR3 DNA: TGTGCCATCAGTCTGGGACAGGGACCAGATACGCAGTATTTT.

As for this clone: A far larger clone is only one base removed, so a read error is likely. The CDR3 loop reads CASSEGGTSGSREQHF. The CDR3 bases are TGTGCCAGCAGCGAGGGGGGGACTAGCGGGAGCCGCGAGCAGCACTTC. V gene TRBV9 combines with J gene TRBJ2-7, with 14 bases lining up with TRBD2. This CDR3 comprises 16 residues. CDR1 and CDR2 (germline): SGDLS, YYNGEE. The variable domain in full, completed from reference TRBV9 and TRBJ2-7, reads DSGVTQTPKHLITATGQRVTLRCSPRSGDLSVYWYQQSLDQGLQFLIQYYNGEERAKGNILERFSAQQFPDLHSELNLSSLELGDSALYFCASSEGGTSGSREQHFGPGTRLTVT.

This clone was observed a single time. This chain uses TRBV20-1 with TRBJ2-7; tentative D call: TRBD2 (6 bases). Between the trimmed V and J ends, which lost 6 bases and 7 bases, there was a span of 13 bases. The CDR3 loop spans 11 amino acids. CDR1 is DFQATT and CDR2 is SNEGSKA in the germline V gene (reference sequence). CDR3 nucleotides: TGCAGTGCGAGGAGGGCCGGAGAGCAGTACTTC. This gives the protein CSARRAGEQYF.

The chain employs TRBV7-2 and TRBJ2-3; 8 positions match TRBD2. Germline CDR1 SGHTA, CDR2 FQGNSA. The CDR3 length is 15 residues. J was trimmed by 10 bases and V by 4 bases; bases with no gene match: 13. CDR3 residues: CASSSRWTSPAAQYF. DNA of the CDR3: TGTGCCAGCAGCTCCCGGTGGACTAGCCCAGCGGCGCAGTATTTT. The whole variable domain, remainder taken from reference TRBV7-2 and TRBJ2-3, is GAGVSQSPSNKVTEKGKDVELRCDPISGHTALYWYRQSLGQGLEFLIYFQGNSAPDKSGLPSDRFSAERTGGSVSTLTIQRTQQEDSAVYLCASSSRWTSPAAQYFGPGTRLTVL.

This clone was counted only a few times. The rearrangement links TRBV5-1 to TRBJ1-3, with 7 bases identical to TRBD1. Trimming at V came to 5 bases and at J to 4 bases, leaving 9 bases not matched to a gene. The CDR3 consists of 15 residues. CDR1 and CDR2 from the germline V gene are SGHRS and YFSETQ. The DNA for the CDR3 is TGCGCCAGCAGTTCGGAGGGGGCGCGGGGAAACACCATATATTTT. Its protein product is CASSSEGARGNTIYF.

This chain joins TRBV11-2 and TRBJ2-1, with D tentatively TRBD1 (6 bases). The V end lost 8 bases, the J end lost 9 bases, and 26 bases lay between the germline ends. This CDR3 is 16 amino acids long. CDR1 is SGHAT, CDR2 FQNNGV, per germline. As DNA, the CDR3 is TGTGCCAGCTCCTTCGGTTATGTTTCAAGAGGGGGTGAGCAGTTCTTC. Translating it yields CASSFGYVSRGGEQFF.

The table lists this clone with a few counts. The J gene is TRBJ1-1, the V gene TRBV10-3; D gene unclear. Trimming shortened V by 4 bases and J by 1 base, and 7 bases separated the two germline ends. CDR1 and CDR2 (germline): ENHRY, SYGVKD. This CDR3 has 13 amino acids. The CDR3 region is CAISGTSNTEAFF. CDR3 coding DNA: TGTGCCATCAGTGGCACCTCGAACACTGAAGCTTTCTTT.

This clone was detected only once. This chain connects TRBV6-5 to TRBJ2-5; 7 nucleotides match TRBD2. The CDR3 has 16 amino acids. The V gene end was trimmed by 2 bases and the J gene end by 5 bases; junction bases not matched to a gene: 11. Germline-derived CDR1 and CDR2 are MNHEY and SVGAGI. The CDR3 DNA sequence: TGTGCCAGCAGTTACGAAAGCGGGACCCCATTGGAGACCCAGTACTTC. This gives the protein CASSYESGTPLETQYF.

The chain joins TRBV10-3 to TRBJ1-1; D not resolved. Looked up from germline, CDR1 is ENHRY and CDR2 is SYGVKD. V shed 7 bases and J shed 1 base, with 10 bases lying between them. This CDR3 has 13 residues. CDR3 sequence: CAITVDANTEAFF. The CDR3 DNA is TGTGCCATCACCGTCGACGCGAACACTGAAGCTTTCTTT.

This clone was detected ten times or more. The rearrangement uses TRBV5-1 and TRBJ1-5; 7 bases align to TRBD1. From germline, CDR1 is SGHRS and CDR2 YFSETQ. V lost 0 bases and J lost 4; bases outside the gene matches: 4. The CDR3 loop spans 15 amino acids. This CDR3 reads CASSLGQGENQPQHF. The CDR3, as DNA: TGCGCCAGCAGCTTGGGACAGGGAGAAAATCAGCCCCAGCATTTT.

The rearrangement links TRBV27 to TRBJ1-2; TRBD1 matches at 9 bases. Germline V gene sequence: CDR1 MNHEY, CDR2 SMNVEV (reference sequence). CDR3 length equals 15 residues. V lost 5 bases and J lost 10; bases outside the gene matches: 14. The CDR3 DNA reads TGTGCCAGCAGTAAAAACACAGGGGGCGCGGGTGACTACACCTTC. Residues: CASSKNTGGAGDYTF.

In its sample, this clone was seen once. The chain employs TRBV28 and TRBJ2-3; possibly TRBD2 for D (6 bases). V lost 4 bases to trimming and J lost 4 bases, with 18 bases between them. Germline CDR1 and CDR2: MDHEN and SYDVKM. The CDR3 sequence is 16 residues long. CDR3 amino acids: CASSWTWRETPDTQYF. The CDR3 region has the DNA TGTGCCAGCAGTTGGACCTGGAGGGAGACGCCAGATACGCAGTATTTT.